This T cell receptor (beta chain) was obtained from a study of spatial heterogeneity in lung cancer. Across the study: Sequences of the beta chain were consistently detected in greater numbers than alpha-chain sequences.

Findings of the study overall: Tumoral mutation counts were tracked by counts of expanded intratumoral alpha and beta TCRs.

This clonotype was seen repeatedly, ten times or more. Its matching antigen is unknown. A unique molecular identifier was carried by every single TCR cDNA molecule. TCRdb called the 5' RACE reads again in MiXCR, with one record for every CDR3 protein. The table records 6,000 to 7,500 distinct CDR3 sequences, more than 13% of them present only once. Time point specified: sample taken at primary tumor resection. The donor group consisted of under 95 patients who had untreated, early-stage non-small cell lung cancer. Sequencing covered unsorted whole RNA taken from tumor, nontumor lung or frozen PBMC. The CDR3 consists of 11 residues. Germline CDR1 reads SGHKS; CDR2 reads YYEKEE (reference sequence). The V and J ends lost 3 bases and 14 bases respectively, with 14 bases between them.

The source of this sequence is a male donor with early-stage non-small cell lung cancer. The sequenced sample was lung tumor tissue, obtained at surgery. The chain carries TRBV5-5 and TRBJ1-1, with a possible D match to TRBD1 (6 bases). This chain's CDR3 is CASSSDRRRFF. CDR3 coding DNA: TGTGCCAGCAGCTCCGACAGGCGCCGCTTCTTT.